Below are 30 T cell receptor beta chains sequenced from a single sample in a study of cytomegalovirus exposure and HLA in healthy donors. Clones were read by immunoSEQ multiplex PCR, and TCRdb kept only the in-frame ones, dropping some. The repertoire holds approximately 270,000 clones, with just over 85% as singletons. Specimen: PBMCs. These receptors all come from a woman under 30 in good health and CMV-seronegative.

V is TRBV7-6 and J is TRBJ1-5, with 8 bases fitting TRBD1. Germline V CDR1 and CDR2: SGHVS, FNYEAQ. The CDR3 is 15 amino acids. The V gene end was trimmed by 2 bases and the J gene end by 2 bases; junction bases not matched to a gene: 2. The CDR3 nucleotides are TGTGCCAGCAGCTTACAGACAGGGGGCAATCAGCCCCAGCATTTT. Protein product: CASSLQTGGNQPQHF.

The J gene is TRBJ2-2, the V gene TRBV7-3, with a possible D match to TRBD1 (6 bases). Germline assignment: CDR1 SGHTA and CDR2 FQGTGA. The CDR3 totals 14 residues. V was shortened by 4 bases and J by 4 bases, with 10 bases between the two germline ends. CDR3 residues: CASSSGATTGELFF. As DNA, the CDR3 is TGTGCCAGCAGCTCAGGGGCGACCACCGGGGAGCTGTTTTTT. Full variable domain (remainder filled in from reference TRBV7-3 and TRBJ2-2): GAGVSQTPSNKVTEKGKYVELRCDPISGHTALYWYRQSLGQGPEFLIYFQGTGAADDSGLPNDRFFAVRPEGSVSTLKIQRTERGDSAVYLCASSSGATTGELFFGEGSRLTVL.

The chain's CDR3 is CASSPGQLSFYEQYF. The CDR3 DNA sequence: TGTGCCAGCTCACCTGGACAGCTTTCTTTTTACGAGCAGTACTTC. The genes are TRBV18 and TRBJ2-7, with D maybe TRBD1 (6 bases). V lost 3 bases and J lost 4, with 16 bases in between. This CDR3 is built from 15 residues. Germline loops: CDR1 KGHSH, CDR2 LQKENI.

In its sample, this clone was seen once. Here the CDR3 DNA reads TGCAGCGTTGTTTTTCAGGTGGACGAGCAGTACTTC. Protein sequence: CSVVFQVDEQYF. The chain links TRBV29-1 to TRBJ2-7; no firm D call. The V gene lost 4 bases and the J gene lost 5 bases, with 12 bases spanning the gap. This CDR3 has 12 residues. CDR1 is SQVTM, CDR2 ANQGSEA, per germline.

Here the CDR3 reads CASGQQPQHF. The CDR3 DNA sequence: TGTGCCAGCGGACAGCAGCCCCAGCATTTT. The rearrangement uses TRBV28 and TRBJ1-5, with D tentatively TRBD1 (6 bases). Germline lookup yields CDR1 MDHEN and CDR2 SYDVKM. The CDR3 length is 10 residues. V lost 8 bases to trimming and J lost 7 bases, with 6 bases between them.

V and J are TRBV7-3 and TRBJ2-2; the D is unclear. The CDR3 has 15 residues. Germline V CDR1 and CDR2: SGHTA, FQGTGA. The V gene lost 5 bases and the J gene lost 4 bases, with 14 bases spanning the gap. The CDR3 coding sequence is TGTGCCAGCAGCCGCGGATCTTCGGGCACCGGGGAGCTGTTTTTT. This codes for CASSRGSSGTGELFF.

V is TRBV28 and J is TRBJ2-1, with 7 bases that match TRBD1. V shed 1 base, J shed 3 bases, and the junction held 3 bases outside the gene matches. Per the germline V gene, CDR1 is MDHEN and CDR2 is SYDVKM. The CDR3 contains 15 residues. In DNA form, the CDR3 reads TGTGCCAGCAGTTTATACCGGGACAGCTACAATGAGCAGTTCTTC. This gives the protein CASSLYRDSYNEQFF.

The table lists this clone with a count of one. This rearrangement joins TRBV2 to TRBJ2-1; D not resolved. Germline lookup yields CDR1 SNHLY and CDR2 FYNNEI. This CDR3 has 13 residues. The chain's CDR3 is CATNSNSYNEQFF. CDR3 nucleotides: TGTGCTACGAATTCAAACTCTTACAATGAGCAGTTCTTC.

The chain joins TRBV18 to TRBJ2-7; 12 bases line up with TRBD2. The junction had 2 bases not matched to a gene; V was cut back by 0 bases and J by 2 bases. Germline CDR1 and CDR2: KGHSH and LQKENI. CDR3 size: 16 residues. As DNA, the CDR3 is TGTGCCAGCTCACCACCGGCTAGCGGGAGGGCCTACGAGCAGTACTTC. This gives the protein CASSPPASGRAYEQYF.

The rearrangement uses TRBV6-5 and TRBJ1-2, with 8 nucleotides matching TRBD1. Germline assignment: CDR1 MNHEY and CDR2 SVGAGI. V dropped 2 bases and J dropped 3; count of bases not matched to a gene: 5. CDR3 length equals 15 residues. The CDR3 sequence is CASSYKAGGYYGYTF. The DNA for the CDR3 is TGTGCCAGCAGTTACAAGGCAGGGGGCTACTATGGCTACACCTTC.

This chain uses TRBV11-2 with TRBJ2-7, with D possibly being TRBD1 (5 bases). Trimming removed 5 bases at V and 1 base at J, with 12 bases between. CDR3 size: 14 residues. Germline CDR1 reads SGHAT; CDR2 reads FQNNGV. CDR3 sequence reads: CASSHRQKSYEQYF. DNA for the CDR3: TGTGCCAGCAGCCACCGACAGAAATCCTACGAGCAGTACTTC.

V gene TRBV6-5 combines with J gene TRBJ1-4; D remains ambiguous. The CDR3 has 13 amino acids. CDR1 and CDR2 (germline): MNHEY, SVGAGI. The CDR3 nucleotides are TGTGCTTCTAGGATTGGCATCGGTGAAAAACTGTTTTTT. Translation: CASRIGIGEKLFF.

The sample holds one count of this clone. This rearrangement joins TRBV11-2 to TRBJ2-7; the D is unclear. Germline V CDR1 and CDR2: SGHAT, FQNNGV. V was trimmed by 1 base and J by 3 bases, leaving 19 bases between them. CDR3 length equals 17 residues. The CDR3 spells CASSLASAGPLNYEQYF. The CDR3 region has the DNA TGTGCCAGCAGCTTAGCTTCGGCAGGTCCCCTGAACTACGAGCAGTACTTC.

Here the CDR3 DNA reads TGTGCCAGCAGTTTATCACGGGGGATCTCCTACGAGCAGTACTTC. This gives the protein CASSLSRGISYEQYF. J is TRBJ2-7 and V is TRBV5-6, with a possible D match to TRBD2 (6 bases). V lost 5 bases, J lost 0 bases, and 15 bases lay in between. Per the germline V gene, CDR1 is SGHDT and CDR2 is YYEEEE. The CDR3 covers 15 residues.

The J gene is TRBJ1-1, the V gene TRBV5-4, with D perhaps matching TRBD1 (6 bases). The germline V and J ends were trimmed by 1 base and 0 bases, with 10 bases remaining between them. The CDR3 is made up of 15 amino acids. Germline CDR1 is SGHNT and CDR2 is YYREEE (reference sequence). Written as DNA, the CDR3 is TGTGCCAGCAGCTTGCCCCGACAGGTGAACACTGAAGCTTTCTTT. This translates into CASSLPRQVNTEAFF. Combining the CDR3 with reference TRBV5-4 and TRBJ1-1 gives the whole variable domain ETGVTQSPTHLIKTRGQQVTLRCSSQSGHNTVSWYQQALGQGPQFIFQYYREEENGRGNFPPRFSGLQFPNYSSELNVNALELDDSALYLCASSLPRQVNTEAFFGQGTRLTVV.

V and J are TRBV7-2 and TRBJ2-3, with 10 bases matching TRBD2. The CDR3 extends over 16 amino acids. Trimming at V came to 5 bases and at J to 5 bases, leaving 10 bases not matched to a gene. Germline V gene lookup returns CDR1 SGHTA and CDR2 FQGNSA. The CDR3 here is CASSPSSGGAVDTQYF. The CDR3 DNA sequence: TGTGCCAGCAGCCCCAGCAGCGGGGGGGCCGTAGATACGCAGTATTTT.

The CDR3 protein is CASSLSQVNTGELFF. CDR3 coding DNA: TGTGCCAGCAGTTTGTCACAGGTTAACACCGGGGAGCTGTTTTTT. This chain links TRBV27 with TRBJ2-2; D is perhaps TRBD1 (5 bases). V shed 3 bases and J shed 2 bases, with 10 bases lying between them. The germline V gene has CDR1 MNHEY and CDR2 SMNVEV (reference sequence). The CDR3 covers 15 residues.

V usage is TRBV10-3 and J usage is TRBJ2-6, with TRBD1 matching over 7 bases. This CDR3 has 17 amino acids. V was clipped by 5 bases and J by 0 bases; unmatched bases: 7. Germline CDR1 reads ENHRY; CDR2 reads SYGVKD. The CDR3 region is CAISSPGQISGANVLTF. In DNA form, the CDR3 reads TGTGCCATCAGTTCTCCGGGACAGATCTCTGGGGCCAACGTCCTGACTTTC.

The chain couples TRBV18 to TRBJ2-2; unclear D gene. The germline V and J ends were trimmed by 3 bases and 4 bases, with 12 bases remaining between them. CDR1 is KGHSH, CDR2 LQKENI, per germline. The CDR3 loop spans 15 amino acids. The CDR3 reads CASSPNQVGTGELFF. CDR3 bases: TGTGCCAGCTCACCGAACCAGGTTGGCACCGGGGAGCTGTTTTTT.

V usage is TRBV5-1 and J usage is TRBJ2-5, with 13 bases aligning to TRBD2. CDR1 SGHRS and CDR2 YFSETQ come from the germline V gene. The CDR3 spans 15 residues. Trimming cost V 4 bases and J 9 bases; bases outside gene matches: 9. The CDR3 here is CASSRTSGGHQAQYF. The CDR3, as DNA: TGCGCCAGCAGCCGGACTAGCGGGGGCCACCAGGCCCAGTACTTC.

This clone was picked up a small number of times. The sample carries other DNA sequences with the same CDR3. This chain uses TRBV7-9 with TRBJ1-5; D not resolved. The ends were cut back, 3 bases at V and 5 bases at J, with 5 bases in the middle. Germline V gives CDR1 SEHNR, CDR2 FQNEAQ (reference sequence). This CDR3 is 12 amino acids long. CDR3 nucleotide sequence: TGTGCCAGCAGCTTCCCTGATCAGCCCCAGCATTTT. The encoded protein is CASSFPDQPQHF.

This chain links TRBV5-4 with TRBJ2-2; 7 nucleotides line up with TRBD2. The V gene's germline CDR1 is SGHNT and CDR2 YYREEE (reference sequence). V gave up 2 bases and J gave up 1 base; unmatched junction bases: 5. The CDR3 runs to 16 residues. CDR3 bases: TGTGCCAGCAGCTTCAAGCTAGCGGTGAACACCGGGGAGCTGTTTTTT. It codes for CASSFKLAVNTGELFF.

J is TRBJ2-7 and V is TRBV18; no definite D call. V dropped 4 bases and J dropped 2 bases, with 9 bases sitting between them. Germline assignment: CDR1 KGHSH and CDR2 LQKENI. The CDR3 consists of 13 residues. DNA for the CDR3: TGTGCCAGCTCACTGGTGGCCACCTACGAGCAGTACTTC. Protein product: CASSLVATYEQYF.

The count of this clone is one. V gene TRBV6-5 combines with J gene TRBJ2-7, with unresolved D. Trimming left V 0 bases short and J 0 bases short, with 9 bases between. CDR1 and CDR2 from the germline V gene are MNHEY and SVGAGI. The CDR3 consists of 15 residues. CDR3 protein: CASSYSNQDSYEQYF. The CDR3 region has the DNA TGTGCCAGCAGTTACTCAAATCAGGACTCCTACGAGCAGTACTTC.

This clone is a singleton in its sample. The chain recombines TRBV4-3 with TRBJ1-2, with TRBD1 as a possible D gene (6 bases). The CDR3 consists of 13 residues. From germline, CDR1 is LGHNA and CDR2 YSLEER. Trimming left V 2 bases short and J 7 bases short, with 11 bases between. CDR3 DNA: TGCGCCAGCAGCCAAACAGGGCCGGGTGGCTACACCTTC. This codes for CASSQTGPGGYTF.

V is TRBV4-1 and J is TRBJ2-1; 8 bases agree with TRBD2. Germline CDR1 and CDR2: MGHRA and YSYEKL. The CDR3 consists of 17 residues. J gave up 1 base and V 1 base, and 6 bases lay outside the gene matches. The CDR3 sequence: CASSQGGREASYNEQFF. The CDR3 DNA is TGCGCCAGCAGCCAAGGAGGGCGGGAGGCATCCTACAATGAGCAGTTCTTC.

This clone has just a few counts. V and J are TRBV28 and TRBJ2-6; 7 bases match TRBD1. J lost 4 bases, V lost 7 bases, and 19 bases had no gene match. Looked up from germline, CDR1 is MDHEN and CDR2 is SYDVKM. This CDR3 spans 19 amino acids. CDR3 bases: TGTGCCAGCACCGATACCTGGACAGGTGTCTCTCCAGGGGCCAACGTCCTGACTTTC. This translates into CASTDTWTGVSPGANVLTF. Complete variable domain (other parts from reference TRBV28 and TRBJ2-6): DVKVTQSSRYLVKRTGEKVFLECVQDMDHENMFWYRQDPGLGLRLIYFSYDVKMKEKGDIPEGYSVSREKKERFSLILESASTNQTSMYLCASTDTWTGVSPGANVLTFGAGSRLTVL.

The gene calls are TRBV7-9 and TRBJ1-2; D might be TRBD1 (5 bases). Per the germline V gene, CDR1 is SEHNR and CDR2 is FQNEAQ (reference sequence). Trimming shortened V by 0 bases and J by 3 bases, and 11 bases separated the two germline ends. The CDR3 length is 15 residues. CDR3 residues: CASSLAQGPYYGYTF. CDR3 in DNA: TGTGCCAGCAGCTTAGCGCAGGGCCCGTACTATGGCTACACCTTC. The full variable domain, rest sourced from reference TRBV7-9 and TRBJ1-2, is DTGVSQNPRHKITKRGQNVTFRCDPISEHNRLYWYRQTLGQGPEFLTYFQNEAQLEKSRLLSDRFSAERPKGSFSTLEIQRTEQGDSAMYLCASSLAQGPYYGYTFGSGTRLTVV.

CDR3 in DNA: TGCGCCAGCAGCTTCGGGGACAAGCAGTACTTC. This encodes CASSFGDKQYF. The chain joins TRBV5-1 to TRBJ2-7, with a possible D match to TRBD1 (6 bases). The CDR3 is made up of 11 amino acids. Trimming stripped 2 bases from V and 8 bases from J, with 8 bases between. Germline CDR1 reads SGHRS; CDR2 reads YFSETQ.

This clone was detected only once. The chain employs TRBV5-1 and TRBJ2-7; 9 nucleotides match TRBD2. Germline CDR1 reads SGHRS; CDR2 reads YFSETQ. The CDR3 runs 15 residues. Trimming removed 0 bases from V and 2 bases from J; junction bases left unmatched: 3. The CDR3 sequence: CASSLGSGSPYEQYF. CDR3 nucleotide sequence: TGCGCCAGCAGCTTGGGTAGCGGGAGCCCCTACGAGCAGTACTTC. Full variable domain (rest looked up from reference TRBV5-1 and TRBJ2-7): KAGVTQTPRYLIKTRGQQVTLSCSPISGHRSVSWYQQTPGQGLQFLFEYFSETQRNKGNFPGRFSGRQFSNSRSEMNVSTLELGDSALYLCASSLGSGSPYEQYFGPGTRLTVT.